These 25 T cell receptor beta chains came from one sample sequenced in a study of shared clonotypes between healthy human individuals. Data came from immunoSEQ multiplex PCR; TCRdb stores just in-frame clones and leaves some out. The table has just over 2,000,000 clones, roughly 96% seen once; the top ten hold 0.1% to 0.15%. Input material: naive CD4+ T cells sorted from blood. Subset indicated: CD45RA+ positively selected. These receptors came from a man aged 18 to 35 in good health.

The chain is built from TRBV7-2 and TRBJ2-2; D tentatively fits TRBD1 or TRBD2 (5 bases each). Germline CDR1 SGHTA, CDR2 FQGNSA. Trimming took off 4 bases at V and 1 base at J, with 16 bases between the two ends. The CDR3 has 17 amino acids. Here the CDR3 reads CASSYPGAKGNTGELFF. In nucleotides, the CDR3 is TGTGCCAGCAGCTACCCCGGGGCGAAAGGGAACACCGGGGAGCTGTTTTTT. The variable domain in full, with the rest retrieved from reference TRBV7-2 and TRBJ2-2, is GAGVSQSPSNKVTEKGKDVELRCDPISGHTALYWYRQSLGQGLEFLIYFQGNSAPDKSGLPSDRFSAERTGGSVSTLTIQRTQQEDSAVYLCASSYPGAKGNTGELFFGEGSRLTVL.

The V gene is TRBV5-4, the J gene TRBJ2-6; perhaps TRBD2 as D (6 bases). This CDR3 contains 17 residues. Germline CDR1 and CDR2: SGHNT and YYREEE (reference sequence). Trimming took off 4 bases at V and 1 base at J, with 15 bases between the two ends. The CDR3 coding sequence is TGTGCCAGCAGCCCTCCGGGACTGGCATCTGGGGCCAACGTCCTGACTTTC. Its protein is CASSPPGLASGANVLTF.

V usage is TRBV29-1 and J usage is TRBJ2-5, with 7 positions matching TRBD1. The CDR3 loop spans 14 amino acids. Germline V gene sequence: CDR1 SQVTM, CDR2 ANQGSEA. V shed 4 bases and J 2 bases; nucleotides not matched to a gene: 7. DNA of the CDR3: TGCAGCGTTGTCGGCAGGGGGTTTCAAGAGACCCAGTACTTC. As protein: CSVVGRGFQETQYF.

The CDR3 region is CASGGAGNIQYF. In DNA form, the CDR3 reads TGTGCCAGCGGGGGCGCCGGAAACATTCAGTACTTC. The V call is TRBV2, the J call TRBJ2-4; D is perhaps TRBD1 (6 bases). Germline CDR1 reads SNHLY; CDR2 reads FYNNEI. Trimming cost V 8 bases and J 6 bases, with 11 bases left between them. The CDR3 extends over 12 amino acids.

The chain is built from TRBV11-2 and TRBJ1-1; the D is unclear. Trimming left V 3 bases short and J 0 bases short, with 8 bases between. Per the germline V gene, CDR1 is SGHAT and CDR2 is FQNNGV. The CDR3 extends over 14 amino acids. As DNA, the CDR3 is TGTGCCAGCAGCTTCCCACTAATGAACACTGAAGCTTTCTTT. Protein sequence: CASSFPLMNTEAFF.

The chain combines TRBV19 with TRBJ2-3; D is uncertain. Germline lookup yields CDR1 LNHDA and CDR2 SQIVND (reference sequence). The CDR3 is 15 amino acids. V lost 3 bases and J lost 2, with 12 bases in between. CDR3 sequence reads: CASSIWASPTDTQYF. The CDR3 DNA reads TGTGCCAGTAGTATCTGGGCATCCCCCACAGATACGCAGTATTTT. The full variable domain, in which reference TRBV19 and TRBJ2-3 provide the parts outside the CDR3, is DGGITQSPKYLFRKEGQNVTLSCEQNLNHDAMYWYRQDPGQGLRLIYYSQIVNDFQKGDIAEGYSVSREKKESFPLTVTSAQKNPTAFYLCASSIWASPTDTQYFGPGTRLTVL.

The chain carries TRBV28 and TRBJ2-1; 8 positions agree with TRBD2. J gave up 4 bases and V 7 bases, and 9 bases lay outside the gene matches. Germline CDR1 reads MDHEN; CDR2 reads SYDVKM. This CDR3 region has 15 residues. CDR3 region: CASTPSGGTYNEQFF. DNA for the CDR3: TGTGCCAGCACCCCGAGCGGGGGCACGTACAATGAGCAGTTCTTC.

This chain uses TRBV7-3 with TRBJ2-1, with a weak D call TRBD1 (6 bases). CDR3 length: 13 amino acids. The germline V and J ends were trimmed by 6 bases and 9 bases, with 15 bases remaining between them. Looked up from germline, CDR1 is SGHTA and CDR2 is FQGTGA. CDR3 coding DNA: TGTGCCAGCAGTAATCCACAGGACAGTGAGCAGTTCTTC. Translation gives CASSNPQDSEQFF. Drawing the rest from reference TRBV7-3 and TRBJ2-1, the complete variable domain is GAGVSQTPSNKVTEKGKYVELRCDPISGHTALYWYRQSLGQGPEFLIYFQGTGAADDSGLPNDRFFAVRPEGSVSTLKIQRTERGDSAVYLCASSNPQDSEQFFGPGTRLTVL.

This chain links TRBV6-1 with TRBJ1-1, with unresolved D. V was pared by 8 bases and J by 6 bases, with 13 bases between. There are 12 residues in the CDR3. Germline CDR1 reads MNHNS; CDR2 reads SASEGT. The CDR3 reads CASSTLGSEAFF. The DNA of the CDR3 is TGTGCCAGCTCTACTTTAGGTTCTGAAGCTTTCTTT.

In regard to this clone: The same CDR3 is also encoded by other DNA sequences in this sample. The gene calls are TRBV7-9 and TRBJ1-1; 7 bases are a match to TRBD1. The ends lost 4 bases at V and 1 base at J; junction bases unmatched: 0. The CDR3 sequence is 13 residues long. Germline V gene sequence: CDR1 SEHNR, CDR2 FQNEAQ (reference sequence). The CDR3 DNA follows: TGTGCCAGCAGCTCAGGGGGGAACACTGAAGCTTTCTTT. This translates into CASSSGGNTEAFF.

The genes are TRBV11-2 and TRBJ2-3; D not certain. The CDR3 extends over 16 amino acids. Germline lookup yields CDR1 SGHAT and CDR2 FQNNGV. The V gene lost 1 base and the J gene lost 0 bases, with 11 bases spanning the gap. In nucleotides, the CDR3 is TGTGCCAGCAGCTTAGGGGTCCTCGATAGCACAGATACGCAGTATTTT. It codes for CASSLGVLDSTDTQYF.

The V call is TRBV4-1, the J call TRBJ2-7, with 12 bases that match TRBD1. The V and J ends lost 3 bases and 5 bases, in that order; junction bases with no gene match: 5. Germline lookup yields CDR1 MGHRA and CDR2 YSYEKL. The length of the CDR3 is 15 residues. In DNA form, the CDR3 reads TGCGCCAGCAGCCAGATGGGACAGGGGGCTAACGAGCAGTACTTC. This sequence encodes CASSQMGQGANEQYF.

The V gene is TRBV5-6, the J gene TRBJ1-2; 9 bases line up with TRBD1. The J segment lost 4 bases and the V segment lost 4 bases, leaving 8 bases of the junction unmatched. This CDR3 has 15 amino acids. Germline values: CDR1 SGHDT, CDR2 YYEEEE. As DNA, the CDR3 is TGTGCCAGCAGCGATGCCGGGACAGGGCCCTATGGCTACACCTTC. Residues: CASSDAGTGPYGYTF.

The chain couples TRBV30 to TRBJ2-3; the D is unclear. The germline gives CDR1 GTSNPN, CDR2 SVGIG (reference sequence). The CDR3 is 13 amino acids. V was shortened by 7 bases and J by 0 bases, with 11 bases between the two germline ends. DNA for the CDR3: TGTGCCTACAGTTTGCTAAGCACAGATACGCAGTATTTT. Residues: CAYSLLSTDTQYF.

This chain uses TRBV6-5 with TRBJ1-5; D remains ambiguous. The germline CDR1 and CDR2 sequences are MNHEY and SVGAGI. The CDR3 has 12 residues. Trimming shortened V by 6 bases and J by 7 bases, and 10 bases separated the two germline ends. CDR3 sequence reads: CASSQTRQPQHF. CDR3 nucleotides: TGTGCCAGCAGCCAGACTCGACAGCCCCAGCATTTT.

V usage is TRBV5-4 and J usage is TRBJ1-6, with D maybe TRBD1 (5 bases). V was trimmed by 4 bases and J by 10 bases, leaving 21 bases between them. Per germline, CDR1 SGHNT and CDR2 YYREEE (reference sequence). CDR3 size: 16 residues. The CDR3: CASSTPMMGVRSPLHF. The CDR3 bases are TGTGCCAGCAGCACGCCGATGATGGGGGTACGATCACCCCTCCACTTT.

The chain recombines TRBV4-1 with TRBJ1-4; unclear D gene. CDR3 size: 16 residues. The V gene lost 4 bases and the J gene lost 0 bases, with 12 bases spanning the gap. From germline, CDR1 is MGHRA and CDR2 YSYEKL. In nucleotides, the CDR3 is TGCGCCAGCAGCCGTGTGAACAGCCCAACTAATGAAAAACTGTTTTTT. Translated, it gives CASSRVNSPTNEKLFF.

J is TRBJ2-7 and V is TRBV29-1; no firm D call. CDR3 length equals 12 residues. The V and J ends lost 4 bases and 3 bases respectively, with 10 bases between them. CDR1 SQVTM and CDR2 ANQGSEA come from the germline V gene. CDR3 in amino acids: CSVGFLVYEQYF. CDR3 sequence (DNA): TGCAGCGTTGGGTTTTTGGTCTACGAGCAGTACTTC.

This chain connects TRBV5-5 to TRBJ2-7, with D possibly matching TRBD1 (5 bases). Germline V gene sequence: CDR1 SGHKS, CDR2 YYEKEE (reference sequence). V shed 1 base and J shed 6 bases, with 20 bases lying between them. The CDR3 sequence is 16 residues long. In DNA, the CDR3 is TGTGCCAGCAGCTTGTTGGTTGGCAGGGATCAGGTCGAGCAGTACTTC. This sequence encodes CASSLLVGRDQVEQYF.

The chain recombines TRBV5-4 with TRBJ1-2; unclear D gene. Germline V gene lookup returns CDR1 SGHNT and CDR2 YYREEE (reference sequence). Trimming took 0 bases from V and 8 from J, leaving 14 bases between them. This CDR3 contains 14 residues. The CDR3: CASSLEGPARGYTF. The CDR3 DNA reads as TGTGCCAGCAGCTTGGAGGGTCCGGCTCGGGGCTACACCTTC.

To note about this clone: One junction end disagrees with the germline gene, perhaps due to a read error. This chain connects TRBV7-7 to TRBJ2-1; D is unresolved. Germline lookup yields CDR1 SSHAT and CDR2 FNYEAQ (reference sequence). The CDR3 is made up of 10 amino acids. CDR3 DNA sequence: TGTGCTAGCAACCACAATGAGCAGTTCTTC. It yields the protein CASNHNEQFF. Full variable domain (remainder filled in from reference TRBV7-7 and TRBJ2-1): GAGVSQSPRYKVTKRGQDVTLRCDPISSHATLYWYQQALGQGPEFLTYFNYEAQPDKSGLPSDRFSAERPEGSISTLTIQRTEQRDSAMYRCASNHNEQFFGPGTRLTVL.

The rearrangement joins TRBV18 to TRBJ2-5; possibly TRBD2 for D (6 bases). V was cut by 6 bases and J by 5 bases, with 19 bases left in between. This CDR3 has 15 amino acids. Looked up from germline, CDR1 is KGHSH and CDR2 is LQKENI. The CDR3 sequence is CASSPINLGGETQYF. CDR3 DNA sequence: TGTGCCAGCTCGCCAATCAATCTAGGAGGGGAGACCCAGTACTTC.

V and J are TRBV10-2 and TRBJ1-4; no definite D call. Trimming took 4 bases from V and 12 from J, leaving 18 bases between them. Germline loops: CDR1 WSHSY, CDR2 SAAADI. This CDR3 is 14 amino acids long. CDR3 nucleotide sequence: TGCGCCAGCAGTGCCGGCAGTCCCAATAGGGAACTGTTTTTT. Translating gives CASSAGSPNRELFF.

This chain joins TRBV5-1 and TRBJ2-7; a possible D gene is TRBD2 (7 bases). Germline V lookup: CDR1 SGHRS, CDR2 YFSETQ. V gave up 4 bases and J gave up 0 bases, with 17 bases separating them. The CDR3 runs 16 residues. The CDR3, as DNA: TGCGCCAGCAGCCCCGAGGGGGGGCCTAGCTCCTACGAGCAGTACTTC. It specifies CASSPEGGPSSYEQYF.

J is TRBJ2-7 and V is TRBV6-5; D is ambiguous. V dropped 10 bases and J dropped 1 base, with 11 bases sitting between them. Germline CDR1 and CDR2: MNHEY and SVGAGI. This CDR3 contains 12 residues. The DNA of the CDR3 is TGTGCCACCGAGAGGAGTTCCTACGAGCAGTACTTC. The encoded protein is CATERSSYEQYF.